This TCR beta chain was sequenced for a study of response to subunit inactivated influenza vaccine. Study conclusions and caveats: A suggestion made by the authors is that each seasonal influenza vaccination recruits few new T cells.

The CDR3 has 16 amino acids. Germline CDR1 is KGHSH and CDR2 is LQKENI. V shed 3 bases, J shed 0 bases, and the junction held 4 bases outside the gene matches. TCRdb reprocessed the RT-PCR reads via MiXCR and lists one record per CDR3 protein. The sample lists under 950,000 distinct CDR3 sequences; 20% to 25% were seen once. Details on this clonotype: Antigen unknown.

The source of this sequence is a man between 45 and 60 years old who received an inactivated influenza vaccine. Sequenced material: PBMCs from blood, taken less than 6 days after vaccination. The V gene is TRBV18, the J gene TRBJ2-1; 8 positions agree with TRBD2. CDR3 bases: TGTGCCAGCTCACCGCCTCTAGCGGGCTCCTACAATGAGCAGTTCTTC. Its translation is CASSPPLAGSYNEQFF.